This TCR beta chain was obtained from a study of T cell responses to AZD1222 COVID-19 vaccine. Overall study results and limits: Clonal diversity was possibly underestimated; the donors were predominantly white British and more often female. Seropositive status at baseline applied to only a handful of AZD1222 recipients.

Clones were sequenced by immunoSEQ multiplex PCR, and TCRdb holds only the in-frame ones, with some missing. The table records 100,000 to 130,000 clones, just over 90% of them present only once. About this clone itself: What it binds is not known.

Pooling was applied to second doses at about 4 or about 12 weeks. The CDR3 extends over 16 amino acids. Germline CDR1 MNHEY, CDR2 SVGAGI. The ends lost 4 bases at V and 6 bases at J; junction bases unmatched: 11. V is TRBV6-5 and J is TRBJ1-5, with 8 nucleotides matching TRBD1. This receptor was identified in an adult who received the AZD1222 COVID-19 vaccine. Sequencing used peripheral blood, obtained 28 days after the second AZD1222 dose. CDR3 in amino acids: CASSSPSQGGGQPQHF. The CDR3 coding sequence is TGTGCCAGCAGTTCCCCGTCACAGGGGGGCGGTCAGCCCCAGCATTTT.